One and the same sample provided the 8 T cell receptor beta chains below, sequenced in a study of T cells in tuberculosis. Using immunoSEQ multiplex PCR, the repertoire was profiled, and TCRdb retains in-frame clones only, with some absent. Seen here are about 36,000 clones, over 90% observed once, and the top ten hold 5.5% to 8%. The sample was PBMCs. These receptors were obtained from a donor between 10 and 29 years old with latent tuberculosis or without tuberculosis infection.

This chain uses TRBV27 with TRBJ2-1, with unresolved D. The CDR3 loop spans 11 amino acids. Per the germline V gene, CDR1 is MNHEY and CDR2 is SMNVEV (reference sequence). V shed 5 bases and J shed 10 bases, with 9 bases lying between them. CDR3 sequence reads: CASSPLKEQFF. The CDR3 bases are TGTGCCAGCAGTCCCCTAAAAGAGCAGTTCTTC.

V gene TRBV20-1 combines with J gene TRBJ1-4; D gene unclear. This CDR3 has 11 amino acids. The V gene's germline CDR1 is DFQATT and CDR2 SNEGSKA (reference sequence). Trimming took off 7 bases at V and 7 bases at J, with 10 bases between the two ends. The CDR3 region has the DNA TGCAGTGGGGCGGAGGCTGAAAAACTGTTTTTT. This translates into CSGAEAEKLFF.

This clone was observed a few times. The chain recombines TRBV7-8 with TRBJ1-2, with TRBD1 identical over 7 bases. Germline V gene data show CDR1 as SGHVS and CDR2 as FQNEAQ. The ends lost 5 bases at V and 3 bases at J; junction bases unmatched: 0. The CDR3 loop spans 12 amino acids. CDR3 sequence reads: CASSDRDYGYTF. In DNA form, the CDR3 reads TGTGCCAGCAGCGACAGGGACTATGGCTACACCTTC.

The CDR3 region is CTASNTGELFF. DNA for the CDR3: TGCACCGCGTCGAACACCGGGGAGCTGTTTTTT. V and J are TRBV29-1 and TRBJ2-2; no clear D gene. The CDR3 runs 11 residues. Germline CDR1 reads SQVTM; CDR2 reads ANQGSEA.

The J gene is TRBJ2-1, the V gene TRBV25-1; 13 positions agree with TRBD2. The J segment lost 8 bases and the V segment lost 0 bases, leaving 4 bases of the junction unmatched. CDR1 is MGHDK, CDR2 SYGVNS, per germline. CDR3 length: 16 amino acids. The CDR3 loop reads CASSEYTSGGADEQFF. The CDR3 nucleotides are TGTGCCAGCAGTGAATATACTAGCGGGGGGGCCGATGAGCAGTTCTTC.

The CDR3 DNA reads TGTGCCAGTAGTGCCCCAGGGGGCTCAGGCTCCTACGAGCAGTACTTC. This encodes CASSAPGGSGSYEQYF. This chain connects TRBV19 to TRBJ2-7; 8 bases line up with TRBD1. The length of the CDR3 is 16 residues. V was pared by 5 bases and J by 0 bases, with 9 bases of the junction left unmatched. From germline, CDR1 is LNHDA and CDR2 SQIVND (reference sequence).

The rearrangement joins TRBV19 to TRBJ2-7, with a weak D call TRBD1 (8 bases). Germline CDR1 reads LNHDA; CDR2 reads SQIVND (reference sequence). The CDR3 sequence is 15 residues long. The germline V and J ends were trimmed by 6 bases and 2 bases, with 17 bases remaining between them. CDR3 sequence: CASRRDRTSTYEQYF. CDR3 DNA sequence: TGTGCCAGTAGACGGGACAGGACTAGTACCTACGAGCAGTACTTC.

This CDR3 reads CASSLVLGSYNEQFF. DNA of the CDR3: TGTGCCAGCAGCTTAGTTCTCGGCTCCTACAATGAGCAGTTCTTC. The chain uses TRBV7-2 and TRBJ2-1, with D hard to call. CDR1 is SGHTA and CDR2 is FQGNSA in the germline V gene. V was clipped by 1 base and J by 0 bases, with 7 bases between them. This CDR3 is 15 amino acids long.